This is a list of T cell receptor beta chains from one sample in a study of T cells in Graves' hyperthyroidism and ophthalmopathy. TCRdb itself ran the multiplex PCR reads through MiXCR, one entry per CDR3 protein. The sample lists a few hundred thousand distinct CDR3 sequences, around 21% occurring once. The sample was blood. The receptor source for this set is a man between 18 and 35 years old with Graves' hyperthyroidism. Each CDR3 is given with its conserved first and last residue. D genes are given only for firm matches. Some rows have no size entry. The others give once, few or many, or a class for an expanded clone.

NA	TRBV11-1	few	TRBJ1-3	TGTGCCAGCAGCTCGACTTCATTTCCGGGACAAGGAAACACCATATATTTT	CASSSTSFPGQGNTIYF
TRBD1	TRBV3-1	NA	TRBJ1-5	TGTGCCAGCAGCCAAGGCCCGGGACAGGGGAGAAATAGCAATCAGCCCCAGCATTTT	CASSQGPGQGRNSNQPQHF
TRBD1	TRBV12-3/TRBV12-4	NA	TRBJ1-5	TGTGCCAGCAGTTTGGGGGACAGGGGGCCTCGTCAGCCCCAGCATTTT	CASSLGDRGPRQPQHF
TRBD2	TRBV6-1	many	TRBJ2-4	TGTGCCAGCGAACCGGGACTAGCGAGCATTCAGTACTTC	CASEPGLASIQYF
NA	TRBV7-2	few	TRBJ2-5	TGTGCCAGCAGCGGAGGAAGAAGGCGAATTCGAGAGACCCAGTACTTC	CASSGGRRRIRETQYF
TRBD1	TRBV27	NA	TRBJ2-7	TGTGCCAGCGGACCCGGGACAGACTACGAGCAGTACTTC	CASGPGTDYEQYF
NA	TRBV6-5	many	TRBJ1-1	TGTGCCAGCAAGTCTGTTCCTGTGGACACTGAAGCTTTCTTT	CASKSVPVDTEAFF
NA	TRBV18	many	TRBJ1-1	TGTGCCAGCTCACCACCCTACGACACTGAAGCTTTCTTT	CASSPPYDTEAFF
NA	TRBV2	many	TRBJ1-1	TGTGCCAGCAGTCTCTCCGGGAGGTTCACTGAAGCTTTCTTT	CASSLSGRFTEAFF
NA	TRBV5-1	many	TRBJ1-2	TGCGCCAGCAGCTTGTCCGGCTGGGGGAAACTCTATGGCTACACCTTC	CASSLSGWGKLYGYTF
TRBD1	TRBV4-1	NA	TRBJ1-5	TGCGCCAGCAGCCAAGACACAGGGGGCGCGCAATTTCGTCATTTT	CASSQDTGGAQFRHF
TRBD1	TRBV5-5	many	TRBJ2-7	TGTGCCAGCAGCTCTACAGGGGAGGAGCAGTACTTC	CASSSTGEEQYF
TRBD1	TRBV6-4	few	TRBJ2-4	TGTGCCAGGAAACCGGGACAGGGGGACCGTCGCCCCAAAAACATTCAGTACTTC	CARKPGQGDRRPKNIQYF
NA	TRBV6-4	many	TRBJ2-2	TGTGCCAGCAGTCTGGCAGGGGGGACGAGACCCGGGGAGCTGTTTTTT	CASSLAGGTRPGELFF
TRBD1	TRBV29-1	NA	TRBJ2-5	TGCAGCGTTGGTAGGACAGGGGTTAGAGAAGAGACCCAGTACTTC	CSVGRTGVREETQYF
NA	TRBV10-3	many	TRBJ1-1	TGTGCCATCAGCGGGGCGTCGAGAACTGAAGCTTTCTTT	CAISGASRTEAFF
NA	TRBV2	many	TRBJ1-1	TGTGCCAGCTTCAGGAGGAACACTGAAGCTTTCTTT	CASFRRNTEAFF
TRBD2	TRBV6-5	many	TRBJ2-5	TGTGCCAGCAGTTACTCGATACTAGCGGGGGGGTTCCAAGAGACCCAGTACTTC	CASSYSILAGGFQETQYF
NA	TRBV19	many	TRBJ2-2	TGTGCCACTAAACGGGGGAACACCGGGGAGCTGTTTTTT	CATKRGNTGELFF
NA	TRBV2	many	TRBJ2-7	TGTGCCAGCAGTGAAGCCGGGGCGCAAGTCTACGAGCAGTACTTC	CASSEAGAQVYEQYF
NA	TRBV12-3/TRBV12-4	many	TRBJ1-2	TGTGCCAGCAGTCGGGGCTGGTATGGCTACACCTTC	CASSRGWYGYTF
TRBD2	TRBV20-1	many	TRBJ2-7	TGCAGTGCTAGAGATTCCCCTCGGAGCGGGGGCTTTTCCTACGAGCAGTACTTC	CSARDSPRSGGFSYEQYF
NA	TRBV5-5	many	TRBJ2-5	TGTGCCAGCAGCCTGAGGACTGAATTTCAGACCCAGTACTTC	CASSLRTEFQTQYF
NA	TRBV5-1	NA	TRBJ2-7	TGCGCCAACGGACATGCAGCCGGCGAGCAGTACTTC	CANGHAAGEQYF
NA	TRBV11-2	many	TRBJ2-7	TGTGCCAGCAGCTTAGAGTCAGGGGTGAAAGGCGAGCAGTACTTC	CASSLESGVKGEQYF
NA	TRBV30	many	TRBJ1-2	TGTGCTATGACAGAAACTTCCTATGGCTACACCTTC	CAMTETSYGYTF
TRBD1	TRBV28	many	TRBJ2-7	TGTGCCAGCAGTACCCCGGACAGGGGATGGGAGCAGTACTTC	CASSTPDRGWEQYF
NA	TRBV12-3/TRBV12-4	many	TRBJ1-1	TGTGCCAGCAGTGGATTATGGAGGAGCACTGAAGCTTTCTTT	CASSGLWRSTEAFF
NA	TRBV7-9	few	TRBJ1-2	TGTGCCAGCAGCTCCCCCAGTGGAACGAGTGGCTACACCTTC	CASSSPSGTSGYTF
TRBD1	TRBV12-3/TRBV12-4	many	TRBJ1-5	TGTGCCAGCAGTCTTGGACAGGTGGGGCCAGGGGTCAATCAGCCCCAGCATTTT	CASSLGQVGPGVNQPQHF
NA	TRBV12-3/TRBV12-4	NA	TRBJ1-5	TGTGCCAGCAGTTTTGTCGGGCTCGGCAATCAGCCCCAGCATTTT	CASSFVGLGNQPQHF
TRBD1	TRBV6-4	many	TRBJ1-5	TGTGCCAGCAGTGACTCGATGGACAGGGAACTTAGCAATCAGCCCCAGCATTTT	CASSDSMDRELSNQPQHF
NA	TRBV28	NA	TRBJ2-7	TGTGCCAGCAGGGAAGACAATGGCTACGAGCAGTACTTC	CASREDNGYEQYF
TRBD1	TRBV12-3/TRBV12-4	many	TRBJ1-1	TGTGCCAGCAGTTGGGGACAGGCCACGGGGACTGAAGCTTTCTTT	CASSWGQATGTEAFF
TRBD2	TRBV19	NA	TRBJ2-5	TGTGCCAGTAGTCAGCGGGGGGTGGACACGGAGACCCAGTACTTC	CASSQRGVDTETQYF
TRBD1	TRBV20-1	NA	TRBJ1-1	TGCAGTGCTAGGGATCCTACGACAGGGATGAACACTGAAGCTTTCTTT	CSARDPTTGMNTEAFF
NA	TRBV15	many	TRBJ2-7	TGTGCCACCAGCAGAGACGTCCAGGGATCCTACGAGCAGTACTTC	CATSRDVQGSYEQYF
NA	TRBV12-3/TRBV12-4	NA	TRBJ2-7	TGTGCCAGCAGTCTCCGGGGAGTGGAGTCCGACGGTGGCGAGCAGTACTTC	CASSLRGVESDGGEQYF
TRBD1	TRBV12-3/TRBV12-4	many	TRBJ2-5	TGTGCCAGCAGGGGCAGGGGGACCCTCCAAGAGACCCAGTACTTC	CASRGRGTLQETQYF
NA	TRBV5-1	many	TRBJ1-2	TGCGCCAGCAGCTTGGGGGCTCTTGGCTACACCTTC	CASSLGALGYTF
NA	TRBV19	many	TRBJ2-5	TGTGCCAGTAGTATAGGTGGCCTAGGGGGGGGAGAGACCCAGTACTTC	CASSIGGLGGGETQYF